These 10 T cell receptor beta chains share one sample of origin, sequenced in a study of cytomegalovirus exposure and HLA in healthy donors. The study ran its PCR with 60 Vbeta and 13 Jbeta primers. Repertoires were generated with immunoSEQ multiplex PCR, while TCRdb's copy carries only in-frame clones and drops some. The repertoire holds under 120,000 clones, with 70% as singletons. Sequenced input: PBMCs. Receptors originate from a man aged 40-49 years in good health and CMV-seropositive.

The chain joins TRBV6-1 to TRBJ1-3; D might be TRBD1 (6 bases). The CDR3 has 16 amino acids. Trimming removed 1 base from V and 2 bases from J, with 12 bases in between. Germline CDR1 is MNHNS and CDR2 is SASEGT. This chain's CDR3 is CASSEVGGPPGNTIYF. CDR3 nucleotides: TGTGCCAGCAGTGAAGTCGGGGGGCCTCCTGGAAACACCATATATTTT.

The CDR3 here is CASGLGTGGIEQFF. The CDR3, as DNA: TGTGCTAGTGGTTTGGGAACAGGGGGAATTGAGCAGTTCTTC. The chain links TRBV12-5 to TRBJ2-1; TRBD1 matches 8 bases. V gave up 1 base and J gave up 9 bases; unmatched junction bases: 5. Germline values: CDR1 LGHNT, CDR2 FRNRAP. This CDR3 spans 14 amino acids.

V gene TRBV7-2 combines with J gene TRBJ2-7; the D gene is possibly TRBD1 (6 bases). The CDR3 loop spans 14 amino acids. The germline CDR1 and CDR2 sequences are SGHTA and FQGNSA. The V end lost 5 bases, the J end lost 4 bases, and 15 bases lay between the germline ends. The CDR3 loop is CASSPSGHSYEQYF. Here the CDR3 DNA reads TGTGCCAGCAGCCCTTCGGGACATTCTTACGAGCAGTACTTC.

The chain recombines TRBV30 with TRBJ1-1; D is undetermined. CDR1 is GTSNPN, CDR2 SVGIG, per germline (reference sequence). The CDR3 spans 15 residues. The germline V and J ends were trimmed by 1 base and 0 bases, with 12 bases remaining between them. The CDR3 sequence: CAWSETRALNTEAFF. CDR3 nucleotides: TGTGCCTGGAGTGAGACGAGGGCCCTGAACACTGAAGCTTTCTTT.

The chain combines TRBV7-3 with TRBJ1-1; a possible D gene is TRBD1 (5 bases). Germline V CDR1 and CDR2: SGHTA, FQGTGA. The CDR3 has 14 residues. Trimming shortened V by 1 base and J by 1 base, and 7 bases separated the two germline ends. The CDR3 here is CASSLSGGNTEAFF. In DNA form, the CDR3 reads TGTGCCAGCAGCTTAAGCGGGGGGAACACTGAAGCTTTCTTT.

The chain has TRBV5-1 and TRBJ2-5; D may be TRBD2 (5 bases). V dropped 2 bases and J dropped 2 bases, with 7 bases sitting between them. The CDR3 is made up of 13 amino acids. Germline V gives CDR1 SGHRS, CDR2 YFSETQ. CDR3 loop: CASSFGGQETQYF. Here the CDR3 DNA reads TGCGCCAGCAGCTTCGGCGGGCAAGAGACCCAGTACTTC.

This chain connects TRBV5-1 to TRBJ2-2, with D possibly being TRBD2 (5 bases). This CDR3 contains 15 residues. Per germline, CDR1 SGHRS and CDR2 YFSETQ. V lost 4 bases, J lost 2 bases, and 12 bases lay in between. The CDR3 spells CASSRTGVNTGELFF. The CDR3 nucleotides are TGCGCCAGCAGCCGGACCGGGGTCAACACCGGGGAGCTGTTTTTT.

The rearrangement uses TRBV21-1 and TRBJ1-4; no check of the table's D call, TRBD1, against the DNA was made. TRBV21-1 is assigned pseudogene status. CDR3 length equals 15 residues. The DNA of the CDR3 is TGTGCCAGCAGCAACCGGCAGGAAACTAATGAAAAACTGTTTTTT. It codes for CASSNRQETNEKLFF.

The gene calls are TRBV30 and TRBJ1-2, with D uncertain. Between the trimmed V and J ends, which lost 5 bases and 4 bases, there was a span of 11 bases. The CDR3 is 12 amino acids. CDR1 and CDR2 from the germline V gene are GTSNPN and SVGIG (reference sequence). The CDR3 DNA sequence: TGTGCCTGGGAGGGCCCTACCTATGGCTACACCTTC. As protein: CAWEGPTYGYTF.

This clone came up once. This rearrangement joins TRBV9 to TRBJ1-2; 9 bases agree with TRBD1. The germline V gene encodes CDR1 SGDLS and CDR2 YYNGEE. With V trimmed by 0 bases and J by 8 bases, 8 bases remained unmatched. The CDR3 length is 15 residues. The CDR3 protein is CASSVVGGQGRGYTF. The CDR3 coding sequence is TGTGCCAGCAGCGTAGTGGGGGGACAGGGTAGAGGCTACACCTTC.